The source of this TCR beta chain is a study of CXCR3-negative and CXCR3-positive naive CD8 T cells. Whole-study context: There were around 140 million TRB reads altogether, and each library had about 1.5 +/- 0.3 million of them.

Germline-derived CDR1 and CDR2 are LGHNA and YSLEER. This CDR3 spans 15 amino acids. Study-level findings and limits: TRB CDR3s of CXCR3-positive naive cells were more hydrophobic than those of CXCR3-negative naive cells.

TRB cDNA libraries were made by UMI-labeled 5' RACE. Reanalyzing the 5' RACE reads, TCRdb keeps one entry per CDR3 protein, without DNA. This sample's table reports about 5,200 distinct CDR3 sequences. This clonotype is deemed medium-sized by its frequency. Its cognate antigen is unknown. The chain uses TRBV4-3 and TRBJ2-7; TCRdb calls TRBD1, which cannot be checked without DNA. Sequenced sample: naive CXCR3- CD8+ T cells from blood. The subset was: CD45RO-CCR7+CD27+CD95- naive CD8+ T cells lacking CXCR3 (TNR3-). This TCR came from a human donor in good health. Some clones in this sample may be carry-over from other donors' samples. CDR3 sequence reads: CASSHRQGSSYEQYF.